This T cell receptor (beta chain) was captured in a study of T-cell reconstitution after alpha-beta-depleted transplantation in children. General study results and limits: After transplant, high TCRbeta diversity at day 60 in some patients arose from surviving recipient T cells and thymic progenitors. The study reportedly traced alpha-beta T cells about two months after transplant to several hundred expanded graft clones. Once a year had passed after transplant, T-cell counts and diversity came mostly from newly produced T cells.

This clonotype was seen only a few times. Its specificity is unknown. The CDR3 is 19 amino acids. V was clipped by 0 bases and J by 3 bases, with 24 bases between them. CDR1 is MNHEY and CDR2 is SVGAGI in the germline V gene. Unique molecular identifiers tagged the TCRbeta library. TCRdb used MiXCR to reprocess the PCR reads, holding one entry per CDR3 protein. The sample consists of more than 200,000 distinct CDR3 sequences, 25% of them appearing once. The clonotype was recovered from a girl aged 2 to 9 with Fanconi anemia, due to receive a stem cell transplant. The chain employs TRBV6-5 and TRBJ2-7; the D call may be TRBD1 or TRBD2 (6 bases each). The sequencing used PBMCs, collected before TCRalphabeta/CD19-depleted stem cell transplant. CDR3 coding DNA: TGTGCCAGCAGTTACTCCCTAACATTGACAGGAGGGAGTTACTACGAGCAGTACTTC. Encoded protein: CASSYSLTLTGGSYYEQYF.